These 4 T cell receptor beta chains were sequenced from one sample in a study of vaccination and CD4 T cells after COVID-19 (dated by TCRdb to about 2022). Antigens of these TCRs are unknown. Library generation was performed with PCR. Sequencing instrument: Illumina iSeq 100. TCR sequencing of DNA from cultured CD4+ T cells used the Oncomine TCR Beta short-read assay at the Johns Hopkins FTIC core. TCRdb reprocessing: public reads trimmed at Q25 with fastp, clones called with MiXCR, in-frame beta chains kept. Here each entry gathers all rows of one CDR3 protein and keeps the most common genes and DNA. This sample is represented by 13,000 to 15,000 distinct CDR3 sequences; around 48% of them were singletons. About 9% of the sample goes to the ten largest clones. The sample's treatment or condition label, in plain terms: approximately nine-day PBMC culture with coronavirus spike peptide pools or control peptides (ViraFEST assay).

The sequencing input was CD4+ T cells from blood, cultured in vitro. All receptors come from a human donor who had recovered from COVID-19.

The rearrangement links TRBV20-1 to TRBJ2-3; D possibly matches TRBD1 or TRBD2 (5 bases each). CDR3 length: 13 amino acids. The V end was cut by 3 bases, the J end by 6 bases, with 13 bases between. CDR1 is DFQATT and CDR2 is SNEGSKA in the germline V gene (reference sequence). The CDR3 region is CSASYTGTDTQYF. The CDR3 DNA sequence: TGCAGTGCTAGCTACACGGGGACGGATACGCAGTATTTT.

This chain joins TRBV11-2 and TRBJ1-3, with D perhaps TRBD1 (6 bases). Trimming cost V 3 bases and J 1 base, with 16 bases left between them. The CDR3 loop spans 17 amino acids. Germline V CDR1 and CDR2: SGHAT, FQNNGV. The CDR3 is CASSLLQGALSGNTIYF. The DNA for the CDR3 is TGTGCCAGCAGCTTGTTACAGGGCGCATTGTCTGGAAACACCATATATTTT.

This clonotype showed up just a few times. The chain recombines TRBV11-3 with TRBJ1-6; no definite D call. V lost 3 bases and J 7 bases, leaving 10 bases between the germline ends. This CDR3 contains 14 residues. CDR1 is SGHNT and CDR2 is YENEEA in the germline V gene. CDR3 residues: CASSFPGSNSPLHF. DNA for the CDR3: TGTGCCAGCAGCTTTCCGGGAAGCAATTCACCCCTCCACTTT.

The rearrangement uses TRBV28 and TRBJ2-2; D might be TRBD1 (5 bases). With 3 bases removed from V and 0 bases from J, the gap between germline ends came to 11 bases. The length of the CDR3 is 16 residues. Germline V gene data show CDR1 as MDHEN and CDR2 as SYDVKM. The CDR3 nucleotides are TGTGCCAGCAGTTTCCAGGGCTCCCCGAACACCGGGGAGCTGTTTTTT. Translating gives CASSFQGSPNTGELFF.